This T cell receptor beta chain was sequenced for a study of T cells in Graves' hyperthyroidism and ophthalmopathy. This clonotype was counted ten times or more. V lost 0 bases and J 5 bases, leaving 4 bases between the germline ends. Germline CDR1 LNHNV, CDR2 YYDKDF (reference sequence). The CDR3 runs 12 residues. The TCR beta CDR3 regions underwent amplification using RNA transcripts as the source. Using the HTBI primer set, a first-round RT-PCR was run on the TCR CDR3. One entry per CDR3 protein, called by TCRdb with MiXCR from the multiplex PCR reads. Of over 300,000 distinct CDR3 sequences listed, approximately 14% are singletons.

The V gene is TRBV15, the J gene TRBJ1-2, with unresolved D. This clonotype was sampled from a woman aged 40 to 50 with Graves' ophthalmopathy. Material: blood. The DNA for the CDR3 is TGTGCCACCAGCAGAGATCAGTATGGCTACACCTTC. This gives the protein CATSRDQYGYTF.